These 2 T cell receptor beta chains share one sample of origin, sequenced in a study of PD-1 blockade in classical Hodgkin lymphoma. Sequencing used immunoSEQ multiplex PCR; TCRdb keeps in-frame clones, though not all of them. The profile shows 75,000 to 95,000 clones, 83% of them singletons. Documented time point: cycle 4 day 1 (C4D1), after around six weeks of nivolumab. Every patient relapsed after autologous stem cell transplantation, and brentuximab vedotin exposure varied. The sequencing here drew on peripheral blood mononuclear cells (PBMCs), taken before the fourth cycle of nivolumab. Every receptor here comes from a human donor with classical Hodgkin lymphoma.

This clone was seen a handful of times. The V gene is TRBV7-3, the J gene TRBJ2-2; 9 nucleotides match TRBD2. The CDR3 has 15 residues. Germline-derived CDR1 and CDR2 are SGHTA and FQGTGA. V trimming: 1 base; J trimming: 6 bases; junction bases outside the gene matches: 3. CDR3 loop: CASSLMSSGAGELFF. In DNA, the CDR3 is TGTGCCAGCAGCTTAATGTCTAGCGGGGCCGGGGAGCTGTTTTTT.

V gene TRBV5-4 combines with J gene TRBJ2-7, with D tentatively TRBD2 (5 bases). V was cut by 1 base and J by 7 bases, with 21 bases left in between. Per germline, CDR1 SGHNT and CDR2 YYREEE (reference sequence). The CDR3 consists of 16 residues. CDR3: CASSLLQGSGVGEQYF. The CDR3 nucleotides are TGTGCCAGCAGCTTGTTGCAAGGGAGTGGGGTTGGGGAGCAGTACTTC.